This T cell receptor (beta chain) was sequenced during a study of blood T cell repertoires in COVID-19. Overall study: The United States, Italy and Spain were the sources of the acute and convalescent COVID-19 samples.

The V gene lost 0 bases and the J gene lost 8 bases, with 12 bases spanning the gap. CDR1 and CDR2 from the germline V gene are SGHDT and YYEEEE. This CDR3 has 14 amino acids. As processed by the authors: Amplification of reference gene primers provided the estimated nucleated cell counts. TCRdb's table, derived via immunoSEQ multiplex PCR, lists solely in-frame clones and lacks some. Clone size and the V and J calls come from that table; the DNA yielded D and trimming. The table includes 200,000 to 250,000 clones, roughly 89% detected once. Participants were aged roughly 18 to 89 years from approximately 23 US areas. During the 2 weeks before they entered the study, exposed participants had met someone with a PCR-confirmed or clinician-diagnosed COVID-19 case.

This receptor was identified in a young man who had been exposed to COVID-19. The material sequenced was PBMCs or T cells enriched from blood (not recorded which). The V and J genes are TRBV5-6 and TRBJ2-1, with D maybe TRBD1 (5 bases). The DNA for the CDR3 is TGTGCCAGCAGCTTGGGAGGCAGGGCGGATGAGCAGTTCTTC. Its protein is CASSLGGRADEQFF.